This TCR beta chain was recorded in a study of shared clonotypes between healthy human individuals. Study overall: Ranging from 18 to 49 in age, donors were a couple of women and three men.

With respect to this clone: Its matching antigen is unknown.

Study-level results: The researchers took only blood, and tissue repertoires probably look different.

This CDR3 region has 15 residues. CDR1 and CDR2 from the germline V gene are SNHLY and FYNNEI. V gave up 3 bases and J gave up 2 bases, with 11 bases separating them. Sequencing used immunoSEQ multiplex PCR; TCRdb keeps in-frame clones, though not all of them. The table lists around 2,000,000 clones, roughly 94% of them singletons, with around 0.13% in the top ten. Input material: naive CD4+ T cells sorted from blood. Sample subset: CD45RA+ positively selected. The rearrangement joins TRBV2 to TRBJ1-5; D remains unclear. The receptor comes from a young man in good health. The CDR3 reads CASSENGLGNQPQHF. CDR3 sequence (DNA): TGTGCCAGCAGTGAGAACGGCTTAGGCAATCAGCCCCAGCATTTT.